The 22 T cell receptor beta chains in this list originate from one sample, sequenced in a study of cytomegalovirus exposure and HLA in healthy donors. The PCR made use of 60 Vbeta and 13 Jbeta primers. Sequenced by immunoSEQ multiplex PCR; TCRdb stores in-frame clones only, minus some. In the table there are around 150,000 clones, approximately 60% of which are singletons. Sequencing input: PBMCs. The source is a human donor in good health.

This clone has more than one count but fewer than ten. The CDR3 here is CASSPRGILRAWQYF. The CDR3 coding sequence is TGTGCCAGCAGCCCGCGGGGGATCCTGCGAGCCTGGCAGTACTTC. This rearrangement joins TRBV7-9 to TRBJ2-7; 7 bases align to TRBD2. The CDR3 covers 15 residues. V was clipped by 5 bases and J by 9 bases; unmatched bases: 16. Germline CDR1 reads SEHNR; CDR2 reads FQNEAQ (reference sequence).

The J gene is TRBJ1-2, the V gene TRBV4-2; D ambiguous. CDR3 length: 19 residues. CDR1 is LGHNA, CDR2 YNFKEQ, per germline. Trimming took 0 bases from V and 3 from J, leaving 23 bases between them. This chain's CDR3 is CASSQEVGPQFYRDYGYTF. DNA of the CDR3: TGTGCCAGCAGCCAAGAGGTGGGCCCCCAGTTTTACCGTGACTATGGCTACACCTTC.

The table lists this clone with a few counts. The V and J genes are TRBV19 and TRBJ2-3; D remains unclear. From germline, CDR1 is LNHDA and CDR2 SQIVND (reference sequence). Trimming pared 1 base from V and 7 bases from J, leaving 18 bases between. CDR3 length equals 16 residues. The CDR3 reads CASSIGPGPEAYTQYF. The CDR3 DNA follows: TGTGCCAGTAGTATAGGCCCAGGTCCAGAAGCATATACGCAGTATTTT.

The chain has TRBV7-3 and TRBJ2-1; 10 positions agree with TRBD2. The germline gives CDR1 SGHTA, CDR2 FQGTGA. The CDR3 runs to 15 residues. The junction had 5 bases not matched to a gene; V was cut back by 0 bases and J by 9 bases. The CDR3 DNA reads TGTGCCAGCAGCTTAACGGCTAGCGGGAGTGCTGAGCAGTTCTTC. Translating it yields CASSLTASGSAEQFF.

This chain links TRBV18 with TRBJ2-7; possible D gene TRBD1, 6 bases. V lost 4 bases, J lost 7 bases, and 14 bases lay in between. The germline V gene has CDR1 KGHSH and CDR2 LQKENI. The CDR3 totals 13 residues. The CDR3 sequence is CASSLGDKGEQYF. DNA for the CDR3: TGTGCCAGCTCACTGGGGGACAAGGGGGAGCAGTACTTC.

The CDR3 DNA reads as TGTGCCAGCAGCTCGGAGGGGAGTACTGAAGCTTTCTTT. This translates into CASSSEGSTEAFF. The chain joins TRBV7-2 to TRBJ1-1; TRBD1 is a possible D gene (5 bases). The germline V gene has CDR1 SGHTA and CDR2 FQGNSA. The CDR3 is 13 amino acids. Trimming cost V 4 bases and J 5 bases, with 11 bases left between them. Full variable domain (rest looked up from reference TRBV7-2 and TRBJ1-1): GAGVSQSPSNKVTEKGKDVELRCDPISGHTALYWYRQSLGQGLEFLIYFQGNSAPDKSGLPSDRFSAERTGGSVSTLTIQRTQQEDSAVYLCASSSEGSTEAFFGQGTRLTVV.

The J gene is TRBJ2-5, the V gene TRBV7-2, with 11 bases lining up with TRBD1. The germline gives CDR1 SGHTA, CDR2 FQGNSA. J was trimmed by 3 bases and V by 6 bases; bases with no gene match: 3. The CDR3 contains 14 residues. The CDR3 nucleotides are TGTGCCAGCAGAACGGGACAGGGGGAAGAGACCCAGTACTTC. Protein: CASRTGQGEETQYF.

The chain employs TRBV15 and TRBJ1-3; D call uncertain. The V gene's germline CDR1 is LNHNV and CDR2 YYDKDF (reference sequence). CDR3 size: 16 residues. Between the trimmed V and J ends, which lost 6 bases and 0 bases, there was a span of 15 bases. The CDR3 reads CATSGRLASSGNTIYF. The CDR3 DNA reads as TGTGCCACCAGTGGTAGACTTGCGAGCTCTGGAAACACCATATATTTT. The whole variable domain, filled in from reference TRBV15 and TRBJ1-3, reads DAMVIQNPRYQVTQFGKPVTLSCSQTLNHNVMYWYQQKSSQAPKLLFHYYDKDFNNEADTPDNFQSRRPNTSFCFLDIRSPGLGDTAMYLCATSGRLASSGNTIYFGEGSWLTVV.

J is TRBJ2-2 and V is TRBV19; 7 bases are a match to TRBD1. V gave up 6 bases and J gave up 4 bases; unmatched junction bases: 8. Germline lookup yields CDR1 LNHDA and CDR2 SQIVND (reference sequence). The CDR3 extends over 15 amino acids. CDR3 bases: TGTGCCAGTAGCCAAGACAGGGTGGGCACCGGGGAGCTGTTTTTT. Translating gives CASSQDRVGTGELFF.

The rearrangement joins TRBV5-1 to TRBJ1-2, with 8 bases aligning to TRBD1. Trimming at V came to 2 bases and at J to 7 bases, leaving 16 bases not matched to a gene. This CDR3 contains 17 residues. Per germline, CDR1 SGHRS and CDR2 YFSETQ. CDR3 amino acids: CASSFGGSRQGFGGYTF. The CDR3 DNA reads TGCGCCAGCAGCTTTGGGGGAAGTAGACAGGGGTTCGGTGGCTACACCTTC.

The chain is built from TRBV5-4 and TRBJ2-4; 8 positions agree with TRBD1. With V trimmed by 4 bases and J by 7 bases, 10 bases remained unmatched. Germline CDR1 reads SGHNT; CDR2 reads YYREEE (reference sequence). The CDR3 spans 15 residues. The CDR3 nucleotides are TGTGCCAGCAGCCCCTCGGGACAGGAGGGGAACATTCAGTACTTC. Translating gives CASSPSGQEGNIQYF.

J is TRBJ1-5 and V is TRBV28; 11 nucleotides align to TRBD1. CDR3 length: 14 residues. J gave up 6 bases and V 5 bases, and 3 bases lay outside the gene matches. CDR1 and CDR2 from the germline V gene are MDHEN and SYDVKM. The CDR3 region is CASSPGTGGQPQHF. CDR3 bases: TGTGCCAGCAGTCCCGGGACAGGGGGTCAGCCCCAGCATTTT.

The chain has TRBV2 and TRBJ2-3, with 12 bases aligning to TRBD2. Germline loops: CDR1 SNHLY, CDR2 FYNNEI. The length of the CDR3 is 18 residues. V trimming: 2 bases; J trimming: 2 bases; junction bases outside the gene matches: 8. As DNA, the CDR3 is TGTGCCAGCAGTGAAAGCACTAGCGGGAGGAGCACCACAGATACGCAGTATTTT. Translating gives CASSESTSGRSTTDTQYF.

A few counts support this clone. CDR3 bases: TGTGCCATCAGTGAGTCAACGACAGGGGACACTGAAGCTTTCTTT. It yields the protein CAISESTTGDTEAFF. This chain links TRBV10-3 with TRBJ1-1, with TRBD1 identical over 8 bases. V lost 0 bases to trimming and J lost 3 bases; unmatched junction nucleotides: 3. Looked up from germline, CDR1 is ENHRY and CDR2 is SYGVKD. This CDR3 comprises 15 residues.

CDR3 sequence (DNA): TGTGCCAGCAGCCAAGTATACGAGCAGTACTTC. It encodes CASSQVYEQYF. This rearrangement joins TRBV14 to TRBJ2-7; no reliable D call. CDR1 is SGHDN, CDR2 FVKESK, per germline. The CDR3 contains 11 residues. The V gene lost 1 base and the J gene lost 4 bases, with 2 bases spanning the gap.

The chain employs TRBV19 and TRBJ2-3; D unclear. This CDR3 is 13 amino acids long. Looked up from germline, CDR1 is LNHDA and CDR2 is SQIVND (reference sequence). V shed 1 base and J shed 5 bases, with 7 bases lying between them. CDR3 region: CASSIGREDTQYF. As DNA, the CDR3 is TGTGCCAGTAGTATAGGCCGAGAAGATACGCAGTATTTT.

The J gene is TRBJ2-5, the V gene TRBV5-1; D remains unclear. Germline V gene lookup returns CDR1 SGHRS and CDR2 YFSETQ. The CDR3 is 14 amino acids. The V end lost 5 bases, the J end lost 2 bases, and 13 bases lay between the germline ends. As DNA, the CDR3 is TGCGCCAGCAGACCTGAGGTAACACAAGAGACCCAGTACTTC. As protein: CASRPEVTQETQYF.

The chain carries TRBV11-2 and TRBJ2-7, with TRBD2 identical over 11 bases. Unmatched junction bases numbered 15, after V lost 5 bases and J lost 3 bases. Germline-derived CDR1 and CDR2 are SGHAT and FQNNGV. There are 18 residues in the CDR3. The CDR3 DNA reads TGTGCCAGCAGCCTCGCGGCTATTGGTAGCGGGAGGGGCTACGAGCAGTACTTC. Protein product: CASSLAAIGSGRGYEQYF.

The chain recombines TRBV19 with TRBJ2-3, with 10 bases identical to TRBD2. This CDR3 contains 15 residues. The V and J ends lost 7 bases and 2 bases, in that order; junction bases with no gene match: 6. Germline V gene sequence: CDR1 LNHDA, CDR2 SQIVND (reference sequence). The CDR3 nucleotides are TGTGCCAGTAAGCGGGGGGGCTCCCTCACAGATACGCAGTATTTT. It translates to CASKRGGSLTDTQYF.

The gene calls are TRBV5-4 and TRBJ2-3; tentatively, D is TRBD1 (8 bases). Germline V CDR1 and CDR2: SGHNT, YYREEE (reference sequence). V lost 2 bases, J lost 4 bases, and 11 bases lay in between. The CDR3 runs 14 residues. The CDR3 DNA is TGTGCCAGCAGCTTACAGGGGGGGGCAGATACGCAGTATTTT. Translating gives CASSLQGGADTQYF.

This chain links TRBV4-1 with TRBJ2-1, with D perhaps TRBD2 (6 bases). The CDR3 runs 16 residues. Germline CDR1 is MGHRA and CDR2 is YSYEKL. V was pared by 2 bases and J by 3 bases, with 14 bases between. The CDR3 DNA is TGCGCCAGCAGCCAAACTGGGGACTCTCTCTACAATGAGCAGTTCTTC. This translates into CASSQTGDSLYNEQFF.

This clone was observed a few times. The chain joins TRBV6-5 to TRBJ2-2; 9 nucleotides match TRBD2. The V segment lost 4 bases and the J segment 8 bases; nucleotides outside the gene matches: 5. Germline loops: CDR1 MNHEY, CDR2 SVGAGI. The CDR3 has 14 amino acids. CDR3 DNA: TGTGCCAGCAGTTCGCCGGGACTAGCTGGGGAGCTGTTTTTT. Its translation: CASSSPGLAGELFF.